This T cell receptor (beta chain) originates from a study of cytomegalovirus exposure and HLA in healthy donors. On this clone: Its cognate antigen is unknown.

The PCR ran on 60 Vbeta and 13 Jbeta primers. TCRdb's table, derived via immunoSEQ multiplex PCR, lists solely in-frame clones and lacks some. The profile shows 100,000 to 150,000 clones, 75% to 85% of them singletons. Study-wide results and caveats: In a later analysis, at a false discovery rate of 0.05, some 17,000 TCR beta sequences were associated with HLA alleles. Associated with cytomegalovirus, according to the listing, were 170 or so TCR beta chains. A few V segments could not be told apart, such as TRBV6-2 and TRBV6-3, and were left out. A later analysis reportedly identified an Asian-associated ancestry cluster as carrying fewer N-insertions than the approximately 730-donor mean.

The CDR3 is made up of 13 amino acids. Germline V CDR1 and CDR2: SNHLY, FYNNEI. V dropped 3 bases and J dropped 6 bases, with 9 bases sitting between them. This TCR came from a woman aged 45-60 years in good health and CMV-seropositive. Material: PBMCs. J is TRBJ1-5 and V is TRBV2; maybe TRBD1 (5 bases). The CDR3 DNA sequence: TGTGCCAGCAGTGACCCCCAGGGTCAGCCCCAGCATTTT. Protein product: CASSDPQGQPQHF.